The text below deals with one TCR beta chain. Its antigen is not yet known. Base qualities are not provided; no much larger clone lies one nucleotide away. The entry originates in a study of blood T cell repertoires in COVID-19 (dated by TCRdb to 2018 to 2021). About the study as a whole: ImmuneRACE Cohort 3 recovered participants were defined by two consecutive negative NP/OP PCR tests, healthcare professional clearance, or symptom resolution. Samples from collaborators originated in the United States, Italy and Spain and spanned both the acute and convalescent phases of COVID-19. The prospective study material was composed of cDNA or gDNA derived from T cells, B-cell-depleted T cells, or PBMCs. Subjects who had been exposed to COVID-19, were actively infected with it, or had recovered from it provided the deeply sampled blood TCRbeta repertoires that made up the dataset. The repertoires were released in a freely available public database intended as a resource for research on the immune response to SARS-CoV-2. The samples were drawn from two sources: the first 160 participants of the ongoing ImmuneRACE study, and 950 to 1,500 subjects contributed by 6 global collaborators. The sample metadata nearly always contained a de-identified subject ID, COVID-19 status, age in years and sex. Where HLA class I and class II types were available, the types were taken from metadata supplied by the sample provider, not from assay-based typing.

CDR1 and CDR2 (MGHRA, YSYEKL) derive from the germline V gene. At the junction V is shortened by 3 bases and J by 6 bases; bases outside the gene matches: 13. The CDR3 runs 17 amino acids, cysteine and phenylalanine included. The retained sequence is limited to the CDR3, 51 bases, with the frame set at the first base. TCRbeta CDR3 regions were amplified from genomic DNA using the immunoSEQ Assay, a bias-controlled multiplex PCR. The study's processing was this. The number of nucleated cells in each sample was estimated from the amplification of reference gene primers within the assay. To quantify the absolute abundance of each unique TCRbeta CDR3 rearrangement, sequence reads were collapsed and filtered. For each sample, productive Simpson clonality was calculated as the square root of Simpson's diversity index across productive rearrangements. The table was pulled from immuneACCESS by TCRdb, which kept in-frame rearrangements only. Such tables lose some clones; where checked, under half of the loss comes from unresolved V genes, and the rest has no known cause. Clone size and V and J calls were adopted from that table, with D and trimming inferred from the DNA. The sample yields around 140,000 clones; approximately 80% were counted once. The top ten constitute roughly 4% of the sample.

Participants in the prospective study were aged roughly 18 to 95 years, lived in about two dozen United States geographic areas, and enrolled through a virtual design. Cohort assignment in the prospective study relied on participant-reported clinical history from a screening survey and a study questionnaire. Mobile phlebotomists in the prospective study collected whole blood, serum and a nasopharyngeal or oropharyngeal swab from every participant. Prospective study participants could optionally give additional blood draws and questionnaires over an approximately two-month period. Prospective study blood samples were shipped either frozen or at room temperature before DNA extraction. What the research found in general, with its limitations: Clinical and demographic metadata were provided uncurated, with the amount varying by source and participant.

The receptor's source is a man aged 45 to 65 in a cohort exposed to, infected with or recovered from COVID-19 (not recorded which). This receptor chain uses TRBV4-1 and TRBJ2-1, and 8 junction bases match TRBD2. Material: PBMCs or T cells enriched from blood (not recorded which). The DNA is TGCGCCAGCAGCCAGCATGGGGCTCGGGAGGGCATCAATGAGCAGTTCTTC. This yields the protein CASSQHGAREGINEQFF.